One and the same sample provided the 14 T cell receptor beta chains below, sequenced in a study of metastatic and nonmetastatic thyroid tumors. With MiXCR, TCRdb called clones anew from the PCR reads. The data show under 20,000 clones, roughly 36% seen once. Thyroid surgery had not been preceded by any treatment in any patient. The source material was tumor tissue. The origin of the receptors is a male donor with papillary thyroid cancer or a benign thyroid nodule (not recorded which). Some clones in this sample may be carry-over from other donors' samples.

The table lists this clone with a few counts. The junction and the germline gene differ at one end; a read error may be behind it. V gene TRBV28 combines with J gene TRBJ2-7, with D hard to call. Germline values: CDR1 MDHEN, CDR2 SYDVKM. The CDR3 runs 15 residues. CDR3 sequence (DNA): TGTGCCAGCAGTTCCCCGGGCATGGGAACCTACGATCAGTACTTC. This codes for CASSSPGMGTYDQYF. Variable domain in full (rest from reference TRBV28 and TRBJ2-7): DVKVTQSSRYLVKRTGEKVFLECVQDMDHENMFWYRQDPGLGLRLIYFSYDVKMKEKGDIPEGYSVSREKKERFSLILESASTNQTSMYLCASSSPGMGTYDQYFGPGTRLTVT.

V and J are TRBV20-1 and TRBJ2-3; D may be TRBD1 (6 bases). Germline V gene lookup returns CDR1 DFQATT and CDR2 SNEGSKA (reference sequence). This CDR3 is 13 amino acids long. Trimming shortened V by 7 bases and J by 2 bases, and 13 bases separated the two germline ends. CDR3 loop: CSGRTANTDTQYF. The CDR3 bases are TGCAGTGGAAGGACAGCCAACACAGATACGCAGTATTTT.

For this clone: No conserved phenylalanine or tryptophan is present at the end of the CDR3, so a read error is the likely explanation. The limits of the CDR3 on the DNA are not certain, so only TCRdb's listed CDR3 is given. V gene TRBV19 combines with J gene TRBJ2-3; TRBD2, as called in the table, went unchecked against the DNA. 13 amino acids form the CDR3, both terminal residues included. Germline V gene lookup returns CDR1 LNHDA and CDR2 SQIVND (reference sequence). CDR3 amino acids: CASRGLALDKQFL.

Many counts were recorded for this clone. V and J are TRBV5-1 and TRBJ2-6; 7 bases match TRBD1. Germline V gene lookup returns CDR1 SGHRS and CDR2 YFSETQ. This CDR3 is 18 amino acids long. J was trimmed by 0 bases and V by 4 bases; bases with no gene match: 10. The CDR3 sequence is CASSEPGGRVSGANVLTF. The CDR3 DNA follows: TGCGCCAGCAGCGAACCAGGGGGTCGAGTCTCTGGGGCCAACGTCCTGACTTTC. Complete variable domain (other parts from reference TRBV5-1 and TRBJ2-6): KAGVTQTPRYLIKTRGQQVTLSCSPISGHRSVSWYQQTPGQGLQFLFEYFSETQRNKGNFPGRFSGRQFSNSRSEMNVSTLELGDSALYLCASSEPGGRVSGANVLTFGAGSRLTVL.

This clone was counted at least ten times. The chain joins TRBV12-3 or TRBV12-4 to TRBJ2-5; either TRBD1 or TRBD2 may supply D (5 bases each). CDR3 length equals 14 residues. Trimming stripped 7 bases from V and 4 bases from J, with 16 bases between. The CDR3 nucleotides read TGTGCCAGCACCCGAGGGGTAGGGGCAGAGACCCAGTACTTC. Translated: CASTRGVGAETQYF.

This clone was counted many times. The rearrangement uses TRBV3-1 and TRBJ2-7, with D unclear. Trimming stripped 1 base from V and 6 bases from J, with 13 bases between. The CDR3 has 14 residues. Germline CDR1 reads LGHDT; CDR2 reads YNNKEL (reference sequence). The DNA for the CDR3 is TGTGCCAGCAGCCAAGGTGTAGGGATGGTCGAGCAGTACTTC. Translating gives CASSQGVGMVEQYF.

In this sample, this clone is large. The chain employs TRBV11-3 and TRBJ2-1; 7 nucleotides agree with TRBD2. CDR3 length: 15 amino acids. The V gene end was trimmed by 8 bases and the J gene end by 4 bases; junction bases not matched to a gene: 11. Germline-derived CDR1 and CDR2 are SGHNT and YENEEA. The CDR3 loop is CASGPGLPRYNEQFF. The CDR3 coding sequence is TGTGCCAGCGGCCCGGGACTACCTAGATACAATGAGCAGTTCTTC.

V and J are TRBV20-1 and TRBJ2-7; 7 nucleotides match TRBD2. The CDR3 extends over 12 amino acids. CDR1 is DFQATT, CDR2 SNEGSKA, per germline (reference sequence). Losses at the gene ends were 7 bases for V and 1 base for J; bases not matched to a gene: 4. This CDR3 reads CSGQRDSYEQYF. DNA for the CDR3: TGCAGTGGACAGCGGGATTCCTACGAGCAGTACTTC.

This clone was detected ten times or more. The chain uses TRBV7-2 and TRBJ1-6; possibly TRBD1 for D (5 bases). The germline V gene has CDR1 SGHTA and CDR2 FQGNSA. CDR3 length: 15 residues. The V and J ends lost 8 bases and 4 bases respectively, with 15 bases between them. CDR3 nucleotides: TGTGCCAGCCGAAAGCGGGCAGGGTATAATTCACCCCTCCACTTT. The encoded protein is CASRKRAGYNSPLHF.

The gene calls are TRBV20-1 and TRBJ2-7, with 8 positions matching TRBD1. This CDR3 has 14 amino acids. CDR1 and CDR2 (germline): DFQATT, SNEGSKA (reference sequence). J gave up 4 bases and V 3 bases, and 8 bases lay outside the gene matches. This CDR3 is CSASTQGALYEQYF. CDR3 DNA: TGCAGTGCTAGTACTCAGGGGGCTCTATACGAGCAGTACTTC.

This chain links TRBV15 with TRBJ1-6, with D hard to call. CDR1 and CDR2 (germline): LNHNV, YYDKDF (reference sequence). Trimming removed 1 base at V and 0 bases at J, with 13 bases between. The length of the CDR3 is 18 residues. This CDR3 is CATSRVGVESSYNSPLHF. CDR3 nucleotide sequence: TGTGCCACCAGCAGAGTCGGTGTCGAGAGCTCCTATAATTCACCCCTCCACTTT.

Comments on this clone: The junction shows a germline mismatch at one end, possibly a read error. The rearrangement uses TRBV20-1 and TRBJ1-1; the D is unclear. CDR3 length equals 11 residues. Germline-derived CDR1 and CDR2 are DFQATT and SNEGSKA (reference sequence). The CDR3 DNA sequence: TGCAGTGCTTACCGGGAAATTGAAGCTATCTTT. This codes for CSAYREIEAIF.

This rearrangement joins TRBV11-1 to TRBJ2-1; 13 nucleotides match TRBD2. The germline V gene encodes CDR1 SGHAT and CDR2 FQDESV (reference sequence). There are 18 residues in the CDR3. Germline trimming cut 10 bases from V and 8 bases from J; bases unmatched to any gene: 20. CDR3 bases: TGTGCCAACACCGGGGGGACTGGACTAGCGGGAGACGGTTATGAGCAGTTCTTC. Translating it yields CANTGGTGLAGDGYEQFF. Filled out from reference TRBV11-1 and TRBJ2-1, the complete variable domain reads EAEVAQSPRYKITEKSQAVAFWCDPISGHATLYWYRQILGQGPELLVQFQDESVVDDSQLPKDRFSAERLKGVDSTLKIQPAELGDSAMYLCANTGGTGLAGDGYEQFFGPGTRLTVL.

This clone was observed at least ten times. The chain is built from TRBV3-1 and TRBJ2-2; D gene unclear. The CDR3 sequence is 14 residues long. Germline assignment: CDR1 LGHDT and CDR2 YNNKEL (reference sequence). Trimming stripped 5 bases from V and 5 bases from J, with 12 bases between. The DNA for the CDR3 is TGTGCCAGCAGCTCCCCGGTGTCGACCGGGGAGCTGTTTTTT. It codes for CASSSPVSTGELFF.